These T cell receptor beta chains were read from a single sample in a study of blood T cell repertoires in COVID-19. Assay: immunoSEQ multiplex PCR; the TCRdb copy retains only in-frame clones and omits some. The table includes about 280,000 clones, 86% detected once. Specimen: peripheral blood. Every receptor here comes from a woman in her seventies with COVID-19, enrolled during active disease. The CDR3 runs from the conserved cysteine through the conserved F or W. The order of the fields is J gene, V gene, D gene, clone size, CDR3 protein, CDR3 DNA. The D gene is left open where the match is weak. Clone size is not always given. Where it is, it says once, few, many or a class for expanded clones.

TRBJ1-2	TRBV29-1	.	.	CSVMYRVNYGYTF	TGCAGCGTCATGTACAGGGTAAACTATGGCTACACCTTC
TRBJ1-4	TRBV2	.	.	CASSDLTGANEKLFF	TGTGCCAGCAGTGACTTGACAGGCGCTAATGAAAAACTGTTTTTT
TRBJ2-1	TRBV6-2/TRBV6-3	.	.	CASSYGVREQFF	TGTGCCAGCAGTTACGGCGTGAGGGAGCAGTTCTTC
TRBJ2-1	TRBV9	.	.	CASSVTSRWNEQFF	TGTGCCAGCAGCGTAACATCGCGGTGGAATGAGCAGTTCTTC
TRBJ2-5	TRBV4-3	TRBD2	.	CASSQEFLAGEVAQYF	TGCGCCAGCAGCCAAGAATTTCTAGCGGGGGAAGTGGCCCAGTACTTC
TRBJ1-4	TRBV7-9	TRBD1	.	CASSLRQGTNEKLFF	TGTGCCAGCAGCCTAAGACAGGGAACTAATGAAAAACTGTTTTTT
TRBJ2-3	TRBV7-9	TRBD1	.	CASSLAGGETDTQYF	TGTGCCAGCAGCTTAGCAGGGGGCGAGACAGATACGCAGTATTTT
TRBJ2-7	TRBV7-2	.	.	CASSLVGDNSYEQYF	TGTGCCAGCAGCTTAGTCGGGGACAACTCCTACGAGCAGTACTTC
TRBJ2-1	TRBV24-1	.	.	CATSDSGTPYNEQFF	TGTGCCACCAGTGATTCCGGGACACCTTACAATGAGCAGTTCTTC
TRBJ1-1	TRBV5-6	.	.	CASSSGHLNTEAFF	TGTGCCAGCAGCTCAGGACACTTGAACACTGAAGCTTTCTTT
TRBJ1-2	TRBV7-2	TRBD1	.	CASSVGTGDRGYTF	TGTGCCAGCAGCGTGGGGACAGGGGATCGGGGCTACACCTTC
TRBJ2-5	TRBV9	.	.	CASSETGSRQETQYF	TGTGCCAGCAGCGAAACAGGGAGTCGGCAAGAGACCCAGTACTTC
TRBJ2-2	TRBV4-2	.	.	CASRGLFPSGELFF	TGTGCCAGCAGGGGACTGTTCCCCAGCGGGGAGCTGTTTTTT
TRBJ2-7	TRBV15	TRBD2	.	CATSPGLAGGPPEQYF	TGTGCCACCAGCCCGGGACTAGCGGGGGGGCCTCCCGAGCAGTACTTC
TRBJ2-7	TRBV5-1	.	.	CASSLGAQDEQYF	TGCGCCAGCAGCTTAGGGGCGCAGGACGAGCAGTACTTC
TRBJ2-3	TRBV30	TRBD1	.	CAWDRVLTQYF	TGTGCCTGGGACAGGGTCCTTACGCAGTATTTT
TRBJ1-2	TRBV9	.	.	CASSPGSTYGYTF	TGTGCCAGCAGCCCGGGGAGTACCTATGGCTACACCTTC
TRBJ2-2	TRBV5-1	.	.	CASSLGALIDGELFF	TGCGCCAGCAGCTTGGGAGCGCTTATTGACGGGGAGCTGTTTTTT
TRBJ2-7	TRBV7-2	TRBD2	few	CASSTQSGGGAYEQYF	TGTGCCAGCAGCACCCAGAGCGGGGGGGGAGCCTACGAGCAGTACTTC
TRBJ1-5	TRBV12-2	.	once	CASRFYRLDSNQPQHF	TGTGCAAGTCGCTTTTACAGGTTGGACAGCAATCAGCCCCAGCATTTT
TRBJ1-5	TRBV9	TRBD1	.	CASSQGQGNQPQHF	TGTGCCAGCAGCCAAGGACAGGGCAATCAGCCCCAGCATTTT
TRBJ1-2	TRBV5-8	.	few	CASSLRATAGLFYGYTF	TGTGCCAGCAGTTTGAGGGCGACAGCCGGATTATTCTATGGCTACACCTTC
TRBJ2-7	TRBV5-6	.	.	CASSFPRADYEQYF	TGTGCCAGCAGCTTCCCCAGGGCAGATTACGAGCAGTACTTC
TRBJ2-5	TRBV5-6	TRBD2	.	CASSFGGGAETQYF	TGTGCCAGCAGCTTTGGCGGGGGGGCGGAGACCCAGTACTTC
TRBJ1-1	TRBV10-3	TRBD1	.	CAISDPQGANTEAFF	TGTGCCATCAGTGACCCACAGGGGGCGAACACTGAAGCTTTCTTT
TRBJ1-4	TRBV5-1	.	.	CASSLAPGQNEKLFF	TGCGCCAGCAGCTTGGCCCCAGGACAAAATGAAAAACTGTTTTTT
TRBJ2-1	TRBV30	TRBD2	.	CAWSVRGGRLNEQFF	TGTGCCTGGAGTGTACGGGGGGGCCGTCTCAATGAGCAGTTCTTC
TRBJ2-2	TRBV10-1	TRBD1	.	CASSTDRGQNGELFF	TGCGCCAGCAGCACCGACAGGGGGCAAAACGGGGAGCTGTTTTTT
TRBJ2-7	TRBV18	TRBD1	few	CASSPRDRSLSYEQYF	TGTGCCAGCTCACCTAGGGACAGAAGCCTCTCCTACGAGCAGTACTTC
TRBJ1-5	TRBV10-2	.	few	CASSGQLNQPQHF	TGCGCCAGCAGTGGACAGTTAAATCAGCCCCAGCATTTT
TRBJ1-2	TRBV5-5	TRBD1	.	CASSPQGGDYGYTF	TGTGCCAGCAGCCCGCAGGGGGGCGACTATGGCTACACCTTC
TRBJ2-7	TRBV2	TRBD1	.	CASSPDRGSYEQYF	TGTGCCAGCAGCCCGGACAGGGGGTCCTACGAGCAGTACTTC
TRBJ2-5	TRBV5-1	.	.	CASSKDSPVRETQYF	TGCGCCAGCAGCAAGGACAGCCCCGTCCGAGAGACCCAGTACTTC
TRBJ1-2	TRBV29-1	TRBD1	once	CSVLTGTGGYGYTF	TGCAGCGTCTTAACCGGGACAGGGGGCTATGGCTACACCTTC
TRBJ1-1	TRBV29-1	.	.	CSVREGQGKTEAFF	TGCAGCGTGAGGGAGGGGCAGGGAAAGACTGAAGCTTTCTTT
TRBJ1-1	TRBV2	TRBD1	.	CASTLRQGRRNTEAFF	TGTGCCAGCACCTTAAGACAGGGTAGGAGAAACACTGAAGCTTTCTTT
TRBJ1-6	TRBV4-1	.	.	CASSQDQGYLSPLHF	TGCGCCAGCAGCCAAGATCAGGGGTACCTTTCACCCCTCCACTTT
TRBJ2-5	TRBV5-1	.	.	CASSLVGGAQETQYF	TGCGCCAGCAGCTTGGTGGGGGGAGCCCAAGAGACCCAGTACTTC
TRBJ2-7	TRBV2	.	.	CASSRDLYEQYF	TGTGCCAGCAGTCGGGACTTGTACGAGCAGTACTTC
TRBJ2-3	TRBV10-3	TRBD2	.	CATVAGGVDTQYF	TGTGCCACCGTAGCGGGGGGGGTAGATACGCAGTATTTT
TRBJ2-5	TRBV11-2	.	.	CASSLRSQETQYF	TGTGCCAGCAGCTTACGCAGCCAAGAGACCCAGTACTTC
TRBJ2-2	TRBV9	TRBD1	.	CASSVLSGGAVGELFF	TGTGCCAGCAGCGTTTTATCAGGGGGAGCGGTCGGGGAGCTGTTTTTT
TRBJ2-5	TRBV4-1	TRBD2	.	CASSQTGMGLAGETQYF	TGCGCCAGCAGCCAAACCGGGATGGGACTAGCAGGGGAGACCCAGTACTTC
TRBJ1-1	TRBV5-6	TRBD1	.	CASTETGGYNEAFF	TGTGCCAGCACCGAGACAGGGGGTTATAATGAAGCTTTCTTT
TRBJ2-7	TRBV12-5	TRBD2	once	CASGLVSLLAGGSQSTYEQYF	TGTGCTAGTGGTTTGGTGAGCCTTTTAGCGGGGGGCTCACAATCTACCTACGAGCAGTACTTC
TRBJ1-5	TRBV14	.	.	CASSLSDGTPKHF	TGTGCCAGCAGCCTCTCGGATGGGACACCTAAGCATTTT
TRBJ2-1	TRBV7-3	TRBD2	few	CASRRTSGGGEQFF	TGTGCCAGCCGACGAACTAGCGGGGGCGGTGAGCAGTTCTTC
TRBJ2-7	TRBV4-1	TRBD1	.	CASSQVGRGPYEQYF	TGCGCCAGCAGCCAAGTGGGCAGGGGGCCTTACGAGCAGTACTTC